The clone carrying this TCR beta chain came up a few times. No antigen is known for it. This CDR3 region has 16 residues. V shed 4 bases and J shed 6 bases, with 20 bases lying between them. Looked up from germline, CDR1 is LGHNA and CDR2 is YNFKEQ. They built TCR cDNA with 5'RACE template switching, a step that put in a universal primer site and UMIs. MiXCR, applied by TCRdb to the 5' RACE reads, yields one record per CDR3 protein. The data contain about 330,000 distinct CDR3 sequences, 4.1% of them singletons. This entry belongs to a study of T cells after yellow fever vaccination. Notes on the study in general: It was a small share of clonotypes that appeared in both CD4 and CD8 compartments.

The sample here was PBMCs, taken 5 days after the yellow fever booster vaccination. The chain recombines TRBV4-2 with TRBJ2-3; the D is unclear. This sequence originates from a man aged 18 to 30 who received the YFV17D yellow fever vaccine. The CDR3 sequence is CASSPRAGQVSDTQYF. DNA of the CDR3: TGTGCCAGCAGCCCCCGGGCCGGGCAGGTATCGGATACGCAGTATTTT.